This T cell receptor beta chain is drawn from a study of T cells after yellow fever vaccination. Points from the study as a whole: Most clones from primary vaccination resurfaced after the booster (approximately 96% CD4, 75% to 90% CD8). Clonotypes shared by both compartments, CD4 and CD8, made up a small share.

The trim removed 6 bases at V and 9 bases at J, leaving 8 bases unmatched. There are 13 residues in the CDR3. A process of 5'RACE template switching, which added a universal primer site and UMIs, was used to make TCR cDNA. From the 5' RACE reads, TCRdb called clonotypes with MiXCR, one entry per CDR3 protein. This sample has a few hundred thousand distinct CDR3 sequences, with roughly 3.5% found just once. With regard to this clonotype: Its matching antigen is unknown.

V usage is TRBV12-3 or TRBV12-4 and J usage is TRBJ2-1, with TRBD1 matching over 7 bases. The receptor's source is a man aged 18 to 29 who received the YFV17D yellow fever vaccine. The sequencing used PBMCs, collected on the day of the yellow fever booster vaccination. The CDR3 sequence is CASSDRARVEQFF. The DNA of the CDR3 is TGTGCCAGCAGCGACAGGGCGCGGGTTGAGCAGTTCTTC.